This T cell receptor (beta chain) was obtained from a study of cytomegalovirus exposure and HLA in healthy donors. This PCR relied on a set of 60 Vbeta primers and 13 Jbeta primers. Profiled with immunoSEQ multiplex PCR; TCRdb holds only in-frame clones, not every one. The sample records under 200,000 clones, 84% being singletons. CDR1 and CDR2 (germline): MGHRA, YSYEKL. V was clipped by 0 bases and J by 2 bases, with 14 bases between them. CDR3 length equals 17 residues. Of note for this clone: What it binds is unknown.

General study results and limits: It is likely that the observed cluster of highly shared sequence variants was a sequencing artifact. A later analysis linked a missense variant in DCLRE1C to the trimming of TCR beta V and J genes.

Sequencing was done on a sample of PBMCs. This clonotype originated in a boy between 10 and 17 years old in good health and CMV-seronegative. This sequence joins TRBV4-1 and TRBJ1-5; D uncertain. The CDR3 coding sequence is TGCGCCAGCAGCCAAGATCTTCGTCTAGGTGGCAATCAGCCCCAGCATTTT. Translation gives CASSQDLRLGGNQPQHF.